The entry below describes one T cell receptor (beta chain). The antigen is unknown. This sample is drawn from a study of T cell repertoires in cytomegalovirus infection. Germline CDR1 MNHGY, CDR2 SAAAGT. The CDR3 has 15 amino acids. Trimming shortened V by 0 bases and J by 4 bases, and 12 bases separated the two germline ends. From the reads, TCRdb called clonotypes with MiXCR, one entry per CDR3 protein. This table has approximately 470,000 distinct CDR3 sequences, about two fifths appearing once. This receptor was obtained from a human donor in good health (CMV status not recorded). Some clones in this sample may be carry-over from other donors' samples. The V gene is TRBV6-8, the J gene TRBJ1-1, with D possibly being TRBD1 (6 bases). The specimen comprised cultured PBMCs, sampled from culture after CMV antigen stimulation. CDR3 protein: CASSYSGTYRTEAFF. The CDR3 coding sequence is TGTGCCAGCAGTTACTCCGGGACATACCGCACTGAAGCTTTCTTT.